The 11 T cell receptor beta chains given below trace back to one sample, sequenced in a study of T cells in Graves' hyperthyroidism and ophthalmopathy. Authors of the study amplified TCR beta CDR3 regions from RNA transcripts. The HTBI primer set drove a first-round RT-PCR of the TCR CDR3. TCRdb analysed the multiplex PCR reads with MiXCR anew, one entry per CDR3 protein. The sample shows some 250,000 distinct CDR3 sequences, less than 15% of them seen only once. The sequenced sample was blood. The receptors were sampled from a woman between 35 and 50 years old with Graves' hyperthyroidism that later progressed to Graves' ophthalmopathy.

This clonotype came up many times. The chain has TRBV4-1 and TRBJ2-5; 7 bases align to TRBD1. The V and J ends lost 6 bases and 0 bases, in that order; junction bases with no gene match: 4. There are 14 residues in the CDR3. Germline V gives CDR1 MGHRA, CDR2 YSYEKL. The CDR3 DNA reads TGCGCCAGCAGGGAGGACAGGTACCAAGAGACCCAGTACTTC. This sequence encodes CASREDRYQETQYF.

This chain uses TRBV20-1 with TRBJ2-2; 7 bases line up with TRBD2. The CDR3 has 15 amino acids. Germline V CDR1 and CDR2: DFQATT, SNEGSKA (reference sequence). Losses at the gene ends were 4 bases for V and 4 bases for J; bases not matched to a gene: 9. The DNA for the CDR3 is TGCAGTGCTAACAAAGCGGGATTAGTCACCGGGGAGCTGTTTTTT. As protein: CSANKAGLVTGELFF.

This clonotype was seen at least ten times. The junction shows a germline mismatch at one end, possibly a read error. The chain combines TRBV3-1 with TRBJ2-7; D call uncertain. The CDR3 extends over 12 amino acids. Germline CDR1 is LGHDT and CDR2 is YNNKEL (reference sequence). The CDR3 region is CASSQAGYEQYF. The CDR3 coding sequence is TGCGCCAGCAGCCAGGCAGGCTACGAGCAGTACTTC.

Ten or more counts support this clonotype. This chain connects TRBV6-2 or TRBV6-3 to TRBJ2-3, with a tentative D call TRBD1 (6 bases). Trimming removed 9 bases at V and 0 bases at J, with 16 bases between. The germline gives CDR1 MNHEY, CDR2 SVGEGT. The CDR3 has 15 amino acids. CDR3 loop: CASSDLGASTDTQYF. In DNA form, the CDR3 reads TGTGCCAGTTCCGACCTGGGGGCAAGCACAGATACGCAGTATTTT.

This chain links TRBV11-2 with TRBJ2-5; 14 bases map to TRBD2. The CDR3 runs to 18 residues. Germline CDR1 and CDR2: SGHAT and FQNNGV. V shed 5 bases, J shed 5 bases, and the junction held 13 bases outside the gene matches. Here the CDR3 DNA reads TGTGCCAGCAGCCGGGGGACTAGCGGGAGAGGTTATAAGGAGACCCAGTACTTC. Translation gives CASSRGTSGRGYKETQYF.

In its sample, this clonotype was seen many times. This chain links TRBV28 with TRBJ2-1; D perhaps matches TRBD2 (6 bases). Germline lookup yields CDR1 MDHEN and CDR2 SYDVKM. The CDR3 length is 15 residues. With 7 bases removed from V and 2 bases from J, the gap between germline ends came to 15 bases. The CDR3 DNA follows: TGTGCCAGCACTCGGTCGGGGGTAGCCTACAATGAGCAGTTCTTC. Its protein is CASTRSGVAYNEQFF.

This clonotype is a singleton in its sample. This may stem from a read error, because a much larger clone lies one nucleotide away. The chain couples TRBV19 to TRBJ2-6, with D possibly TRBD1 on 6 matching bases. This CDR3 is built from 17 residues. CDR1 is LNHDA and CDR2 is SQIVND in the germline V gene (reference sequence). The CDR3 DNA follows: TGTGCCAGTAGTAATAATCAGGGGCTCTCTGGGGCCAACGTCCCGACTTTC. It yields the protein CASSNNQGLSGANVPTF. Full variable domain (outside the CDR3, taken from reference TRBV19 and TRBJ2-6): DGGITQSPKYLFRKEGQNVTLSCEQNLNHDAMYWYRQDPGQGLRLIYYSQIVNDFQKGDIAEGYSVSREKKESFPLTVTSAQKNPTAFYLCASSNNQGLSGANVPTFGAGSRLTVL.

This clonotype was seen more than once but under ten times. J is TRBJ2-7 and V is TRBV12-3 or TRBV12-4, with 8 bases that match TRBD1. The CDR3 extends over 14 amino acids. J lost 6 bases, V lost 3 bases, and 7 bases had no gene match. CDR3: CASSFDRGRVEQYF. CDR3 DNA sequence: TGTGCCAGCAGTTTCGACAGGGGAAGAGTCGAGCAGTACTTC.

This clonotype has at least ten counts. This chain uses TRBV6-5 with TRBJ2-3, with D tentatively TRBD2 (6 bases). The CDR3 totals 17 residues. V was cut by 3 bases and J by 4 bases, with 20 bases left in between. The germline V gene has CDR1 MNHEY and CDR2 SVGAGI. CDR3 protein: CASSYGAGGRIADTQYF. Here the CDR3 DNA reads TGTGCCAGCAGTTATGGAGCGGGTGGGAGGATCGCAGATACGCAGTATTTT.

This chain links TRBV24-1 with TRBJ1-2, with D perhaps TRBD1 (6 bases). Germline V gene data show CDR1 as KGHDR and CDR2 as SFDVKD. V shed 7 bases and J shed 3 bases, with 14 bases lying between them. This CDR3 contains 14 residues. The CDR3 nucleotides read TGTGCCACCAGCCGTGGGGGGCCCGACTATGGCTACACCTTC. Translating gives CATSRGGPDYGYTF.

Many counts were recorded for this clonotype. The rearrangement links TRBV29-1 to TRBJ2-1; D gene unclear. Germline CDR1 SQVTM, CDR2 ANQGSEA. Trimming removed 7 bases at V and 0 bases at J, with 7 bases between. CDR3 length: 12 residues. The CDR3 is CSARSSYNEQFF. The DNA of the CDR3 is TGCAGCGCCCGGTCCTCCTACAATGAGCAGTTCTTC.